These 29 T cell receptor beta chains came from one sample sequenced in a study of blood T cells in healthy people across ages. It was with a sample-barcoded 5' primer and a J-beta primer mix that a second PCR of roughly 7 to 12 cycles was run. In TCRdb, the 5' RACE reads were re-called with MiXCR into one record per CDR3 protein. The sample consists of approximately 680,000 distinct CDR3 sequences, about 30% of them appearing once. Input material: blood. The receptor set was obtained from a woman older than 75 in good health.

The chain uses TRBV3-1 and TRBJ1-5; D remains unclear. Trimming cost V 4 bases and J 5 bases, with 12 bases left between them. There are 14 residues in the CDR3. CDR1 is LGHDT, CDR2 YNNKEL, per germline (reference sequence). The CDR3 coding sequence is TGTGCCAGCAGCCCTCAGGTCTCACATCAGCCCCAGCATTTT. It yields the protein CASSPQVSHQPQHF.

This clonotype was counted between two and nine times. J is TRBJ1-5 and V is TRBV12-3 or TRBV12-4; tentatively, D is TRBD1 (5 bases). V lost 8 bases and J 6 bases, leaving 11 bases between the germline ends. The CDR3 spans 12 residues. The DNA for the CDR3 is TGTGCCAGCGGGGGGTCGGGTCAGCCCCAGCATTTT. It yields the protein CASGGSGQPQHF.

Many counts were recorded for this clonotype. The chain is built from TRBV30 and TRBJ2-4, with D perhaps TRBD1 or TRBD2 (5 bases each). In germline, CDR1 is GTSNPN, CDR2 SVGIG (reference sequence). V lost 0 bases and J 8 bases, leaving 17 bases between the germline ends. The CDR3 length is 15 residues. The CDR3 DNA reads as TGTGCCTGGAGTGTAATCGGGACCGCCGGGTACATTCAGTACTTC. Translated: CAWSVIGTAGYIQYF.

This clonotype has more than one count but fewer than ten. A much larger clone lies a single base off, so this may be a read error. The V gene is TRBV7-2, the J gene TRBJ2-2; 7 bases are shared with TRBD1. The J segment lost 9 bases and the V segment lost 4 bases, leaving 8 bases of the junction unmatched. Per the germline V gene, CDR1 is SGHTA and CDR2 is FQGNSA. The CDR3 length is 14 residues. The DNA for the CDR3 is TGTGCCAGCAGCTGCGACAGGGTACGGAGGGAGCTGTTTTTT. It encodes CASSCDRVRRELFF.

Ten or more counts support this clonotype. The J gene is TRBJ1-6, the V gene TRBV20-1, with D tentatively TRBD1 (5 bases). Trimming took off 0 bases at V and 7 bases at J, with 13 bases between the two ends. This CDR3 contains 15 residues. The germline gives CDR1 DFQATT, CDR2 SNEGSKA (reference sequence). CDR3 region: CSARDGGIWNSPLHF. In nucleotides, the CDR3 is TGCAGTGCTAGAGATGGGGGGATATGGAATTCACCCCTCCACTTT.

The J gene is TRBJ1-1, the V gene TRBV30; the D is unclear. V was pared by 8 bases and J by 7 bases, with 17 bases between. Germline CDR1 reads GTSNPN; CDR2 reads SVGIG (reference sequence). CDR3 length: 12 residues. CDR3 bases: TGTGCCACTTACACTTCAGGCGTTGAAGCTTTCTTT. Protein sequence: CATYTSGVEAFF.

On this clonotype itself: Being one base from a much bigger clone, this may be a read error. The rearrangement uses TRBV5-5 and TRBJ2-7; 9 bases align to TRBD1. This CDR3 region has 15 residues. From germline, CDR1 is SGHKS and CDR2 YYEKEE (reference sequence). DNA of the CDR3: TGTGCCAGCAGCTCGACAGGGGGAAAAGACTACAAGCAGTACTTC. It is translated as CASSSTGGKDYKQYF.

The sample holds a few counts of this clonotype. This may be a read error, as it is one base from a much larger clone. The chain has TRBV5-6 and TRBJ2-1; 8 bases map to TRBD2. Germline V CDR1 and CDR2: SGHDT, YYEEEE. The CDR3 consists of 16 residues. J lost 4 bases, V lost 4 bases, and 10 bases had no gene match. CDR3 sequence reads: CASSPSCGGPYNEQFF. In DNA, the CDR3 is TGTGCCAGCAGCCCGTCTTGCGGGGGGCCTTACAATGAGCAGTTCTTC.

The sample holds many counts of this clonotype. V and J are TRBV4-2 and TRBJ2-7, with 11 nucleotides matching TRBD2. Trimming took 0 bases from V and 9 from J; bases not matched to a gene: 4. The length of the CDR3 is 14 residues. Germline assignment: CDR1 LGHNA and CDR2 YNFKEQ. CDR3 amino acids: CASSQDTSGGGQYF. CDR3 nucleotides: TGTGCCAGCAGCCAAGATACTAGCGGGGGCGGGCAGTACTTC.

This clonotype was seen a few times. Being one base from a much bigger clone, this may be a read error. This chain uses TRBV7-2 with TRBJ2-5, with TRBD2 as a possible D gene (5 bases). The CDR3 is 14 amino acids. Germline V gene lookup returns CDR1 SGHTA and CDR2 FQGNSA. V shed 2 bases and J shed 11 bases, with 18 bases lying between them. CDR3 in amino acids: CASSLNRLYNEQYF. The CDR3 DNA reads as TGTGCCAGCAGCTTAAACAGACTATACAATGAGCAGTACTTC.

As concerns this clonotype: A much larger clone differs by one base, so this may be a read error. The chain carries TRBV10-3 and TRBJ1-1; weak D call: TRBD1 (5 bases). Germline values: CDR1 ENHRY, CDR2 SYGVKD. Between the trimmed V and J ends, which lost 4 bases and 3 bases, there was a span of 12 bases. CDR3 length: 14 residues. In DNA, the CDR3 is TGTGCCATCAGTGTCGGGGGACTGGACACTGAAGCTTTCTTT. Its translation is CAISVGGLDTEAFF.

With respect to this clonotype: Since a much larger clone is just one base distant, this may be a read error. J is TRBJ2-3 and V is TRBV4-2, with 7 bases aligning to TRBD1. The CDR3 runs to 15 residues. Germline loops: CDR1 LGHNA, CDR2 YNFKEQ. CDR3 sequence reads: CVSNQARQGRDTQYF. In DNA form, the CDR3 reads TGTGTCAGCAACCAAGCTCGACAGGGAAGAGATACGCAGTATTTT.

The rearrangement links TRBV7-2 to TRBJ2-3; TRBD2 might be the D (6 bases). This CDR3 is built from 15 residues. CDR1 and CDR2 (germline): SGHTA, FQGNSA. Trimming shortened V by 3 bases and J by 1 base, and 11 bases separated the two germline ends. CDR3 amino acids: CASSFRASGTDTQYF. CDR3 DNA: TGTGCCAGCAGCTTTAGGGCTAGCGGCACAGATACGCAGTATTTT. Full variable domain (outside the CDR3, taken from reference TRBV7-2 and TRBJ2-3): GAGVSQSPSNKVTEKGKDVELRCDPISGHTALYWYRQSLGQGLEFLIYFQGNSAPDKSGLPSDRFSAERTGGSVSTLTIQRTQQEDSAVYLCASSFRASGTDTQYFGPGTRLTVL.

V is TRBV5-1 and J is TRBJ2-2, with 12 bases matching TRBD2. The junction had 7 bases not matched to a gene; V was cut back by 1 base and J by 6 bases. The CDR3 extends over 17 amino acids. Germline values: CDR1 SGHRS, CDR2 YFSETQ. The CDR3 DNA sequence: TGCGCCAGCAGCTTGACCCTAGCGGGGGGGACGGCCGGGGAGCTGTTTTTT. It specifies CASSLTLAGGTAGELFF.

DNA of the CDR3: TGTGCCAGCAGAGACCCACCTAATTCACCCCTCCACTTT. Its protein product is CASRDPPNSPLHF. The genes are TRBV28 and TRBJ1-6, with no clear D. V lost 6 bases and J 6 bases, leaving 9 bases between the germline ends. CDR3 size: 13 residues. Germline CDR1 and CDR2: MDHEN and SYDVKM.

Many counts were recorded for this clonotype. V and J are TRBV28 and TRBJ1-2; no clear D gene. CDR1 and CDR2 from the germline V gene are MDHEN and SYDVKM. This CDR3 spans 11 amino acids. The V end lost 11 bases, the J end lost 4 bases, and 11 bases lay between the germline ends. This CDR3 is CAAWNSYGYTF. In DNA, the CDR3 is TGTGCCGCCTGGAACAGCTATGGCTACACCTTC.

This clonotype was counted only a few times. A single base separates this from a much larger clone, so it may be a read error. This chain uses TRBV20-1 with TRBJ2-5; D gene uncertain. CDR3 size: 12 residues. Germline V lookup: CDR1 DFQATT, CDR2 SNEGSKA (reference sequence). V lost 3 bases, J lost 2 bases, and 7 bases lay in between. The DNA of the CDR3 is TGCAGTGCTAGTGGCGGACAAGAGACCCAGTACTTC. Amino acids: CSASGGQETQYF.

As regards this clonotype: Being one base from a much bigger clone, this may be a read error. The gene calls are TRBV5-1 and TRBJ1-6; a weak D match, TRBD1 (6 bases). CDR1 is SGHRS and CDR2 is YFSETQ in the germline V gene. CDR3 size: 15 residues. CDR3 in DNA: TGCGCCAGCAGCGACCGGGGGGGCTCTAATTCACCCCCCCACTTT. Protein sequence: CASSDRGGSNSPPHF.

The V call is TRBV20-1, the J call TRBJ1-2, with TRBD1 identical over 9 bases. Germline CDR1 is DFQATT and CDR2 is SNEGSKA (reference sequence). Unmatched junction bases numbered 17, after V lost 6 bases and J lost 3 bases. CDR3 length equals 17 residues. In DNA, the CDR3 is TGCAGTGCCTCTAGGGGGCCTAGGGACAGGGTGGACTATGGCTACACCTTC. Protein: CSASRGPRDRVDYGYTF.

Note on this clonotype: This clone may be a read error of a much larger clone one base away. The rearrangement joins TRBV20-1 to TRBJ2-7; tentative D call: TRBD1 (6 bases). The CDR3 covers 14 residues. The germline V gene has CDR1 DFQATT and CDR2 SNEGSKA (reference sequence). Trimming removed 4 bases from V and 4 bases from J, with 17 bases in between. For the CDR3, the DNA is TGCAGTGCTACGCCCCTGGACAGAGTATACGAGCAGTACTTC. This translates into CSATPLDRVYEQYF.

Only a few counts were recorded for this clonotype. This sequence joins TRBV29-1 and TRBJ2-1, with 9 bases fitting TRBD2. The CDR3 length is 21 residues. The V and J ends lost 0 bases and 2 bases, in that order; junction bases with no gene match: 20. Germline CDR1 and CDR2: SQVTM and ANQGSEA. The CDR3 is CSVEDGGRPGAGGRAYNEQFF. CDR3 bases: TGCAGCGTTGAAGATGGGGGTCGCCCGGGGGCGGGGGGGCGCGCCTACAATGAGCAGTTCTTC.

With respect to this clonotype: Since a much larger clone is just one base distant, this may be a read error. The V gene is TRBV7-7, the J gene TRBJ2-3, with D possibly being TRBD1 (7 bases). The CDR3 extends over 16 amino acids. V was trimmed by 5 bases and J by 4 bases, leaving 19 bases between them. CDR1 and CDR2 from the germline V gene are SSHAT and FNYEAQ (reference sequence). This CDR3 reads CASSPGTAPSADTQYF. The CDR3 DNA sequence: TGTGCCAGCAGCCCCGGGACAGCCCCTAGCGCAGATACGCAGTATTTT.

Only a few counts were recorded for this clonotype. This chain connects TRBV28 to TRBJ1-2, with 7 bases identical to TRBD1. V shed 5 bases and J 4 bases; nucleotides not matched to a gene: 7. Looked up from germline, CDR1 is MDHEN and CDR2 is SYDVKM. This CDR3 is built from 14 residues. The CDR3 here is CASSVGTALYGYTF. The DNA for the CDR3 is TGTGCCAGCAGTGTGGGGACAGCCCTCTATGGCTACACCTTC.

The DNA of the CDR3 is TGTGCCAGCAGCTTAGCCCCGGACAGGGGGAGGTACGAGCAGTACTTC. Residues: CASSLAPDRGRYEQYF. The chain employs TRBV7-2 and TRBJ2-7; 10 bases line up with TRBD1. V trimming: 0 bases; J trimming: 4 bases; junction bases outside the gene matches: 6. CDR3 length: 16 residues. Germline CDR1 SGHTA, CDR2 FQGNSA.

This clonotype has just a few counts. This chain joins TRBV7-2 and TRBJ1-1; D gene uncertain. The germline V and J ends were trimmed by 2 bases and 1 base, with 8 bases remaining between them. CDR1 and CDR2 (germline): SGHTA, FQGNSA. The CDR3 is made up of 14 amino acids. CDR3 sequence: CASSLRPPNTEAFF. The CDR3 nucleotides are TGTGCCAGCAGCTTAAGGCCCCCGAACACTGAAGCTTTCTTT. Full variable domain (missing parts from reference TRBV7-2 and TRBJ1-1): GAGVSQSPSNKVTEKGKDVELRCDPISGHTALYWYRQSLGQGLEFLIYFQGNSAPDKSGLPSDRFSAERTGGSVSTLTIQRTQQEDSAVYLCASSLRPPNTEAFFGQGTRLTVV.

This chain joins TRBV20-1 and TRBJ1-6, with D tentatively TRBD1 (5 bases). Looked up from germline, CDR1 is DFQATT and CDR2 is SNEGSKA (reference sequence). V gave up 6 bases and J gave up 14 bases, with 20 bases separating them. CDR3 length: 13 residues. The CDR3 DNA reads TGCAGTGCCCTTCGCCAGACAGCCCTGTCCCTCCACTTT. As protein: CSALRQTALSLHF.

V usage is TRBV9 and J usage is TRBJ1-2, with 7 nucleotides matching TRBD1. The CDR3 totals 17 residues. Germline assignment: CDR1 SGDLS and CDR2 YYNGEE. J was trimmed by 0 bases and V by 4 bases; bases with no gene match: 12. CDR3 amino acids: CASSPMALGTANYGYTF. For the CDR3, the DNA is TGTGCCAGCAGCCCTATGGCACTAGGGACAGCTAACTATGGCTACACCTTC.

The chain joins TRBV5-4 to TRBJ2-3, with 7 bases that match TRBD2. This CDR3 comprises 18 residues. The V segment lost 4 bases and the J segment 2 bases; nucleotides outside the gene matches: 16. Germline CDR1 is SGHNT and CDR2 is YYREEE (reference sequence). CDR3 residues: CASSPLPSGVPSTDTQYF. CDR3 coding DNA: TGTGCCAGCAGCCCCCTCCCTAGCGGTGTTCCATCCACAGATACGCAGTATTTT. Full variable domain (remainder filled in from reference TRBV5-4 and TRBJ2-3): ETGVTQSPTHLIKTRGQQVTLRCSSQSGHNTVSWYQQALGQGPQFIFQYYREEENGRGNFPPRFSGLQFPNYSSELNVNALELDDSALYLCASSPLPSGVPSTDTQYFGPGTRLTVL.

The chain links TRBV5-1 to TRBJ1-5, with D maybe TRBD1 (5 bases). Germline V lookup: CDR1 SGHRS, CDR2 YFSETQ. CDR3 length equals 15 residues. V was trimmed by 4 bases and J by 6 bases, leaving 17 bases between them. The CDR3 is CASSPGQGGGQPQHF. CDR3 DNA: TGCGCCAGCAGCCCGGGGCAGGGAGGTGGTCAGCCCCAGCATTTT. The variable domain in full, with the rest retrieved from reference TRBV5-1 and TRBJ1-5, is KAGVTQTPRYLIKTRGQQVTLSCSPISGHRSVSWYQQTPGQGLQFLFEYFSETQRNKGNFPGRFSGRQFSNSRSEMNVSTLELGDSALYLCASSPGQGGGQPQHFGDGTRLSIL.